This T cell receptor (beta chain) came from a study of T cells after yellow fever vaccination. Study overall: SMART-Seq v4 Ultra Low Input served to prepare low-cell-number fractions. Regarding the study as a whole: A small proportion of clonotypes was detected in both the CD4 and CD8 compartments. Once the booster was given, most primary-vaccination clones reappeared, at about 96% for CD4 and approximately 88% for CD8.

In its sample, this clonotype was seen a few times. Antigen specificity is unknown. The TCR cDNA carried a universal primer site and UMIs from 5'RACE template switching. TCRdb used MiXCR to reprocess the 5' RACE reads, holding one entry per CDR3 protein. The sample shows about 320,000 distinct CDR3 sequences, around 10% of them seen only once. The CDR3 covers 18 residues. With 0 bases clipped from V and 7 bases from J, the junction kept 10 bases outside the gene matches. Germline lookup yields CDR1 MNHEY and CDR2 SVGEGT. V and J are TRBV6-2 or TRBV6-3 and TRBJ1-5; 12 positions match TRBD1. Sample: CD4+ T cells sorted from PBMCs, taken 45 days after the yellow fever booster vaccination. This TCR was recovered from a man between 18 and 35 years old who received the YFV17D yellow fever vaccine. As DNA, the CDR3 is TGTGCCAGCAGTTACTCTCCGGGACAGGGGGCTCTAGGACAGCCCCAGCATTTT. Amino acid sequence: CASSYSPGQGALGQPQHF.